These T cell receptor beta chains were read from a single sample in a study of neurological immune-mediated disorders. TCRdb re-derived calls from the 5' RACE reads in MiXCR, one entry per CDR3 protein. Seen here are approximately 37,000 distinct CDR3 sequences, 3.8% observed once, and the top ten hold around 2%. The sequenced sample consisted of PBMCs. Receptor source: a man between 25 and 39 years old with multiple sclerosis. CDR3s include the opening cysteine and the closing phenylalanine or tryptophan. Each record gives: clone size, D gene, J gene, V gene, CDR3 protein, CDR3 DNA. A D gene is named only where the DNA matches it firmly. A row's size may be missing; if present it is once, few, many or a size class.

clone_size: many; d_call: .; j_call: TRBJ1-1; v_call: TRBV18; cdr3_aa: CASSPSRENTEAFF; cdr3_nt: TGTGCCAGCTCACCATCCAGAGAGAACACTGAAGCTTTCTTT
clone_size: many; d_call: .; j_call: TRBJ2-6; v_call: TRBV5-6; cdr3_aa: CASSLQGGGANVLTF; cdr3_nt: TGTGCCAGCAGCTTACAGGGAGGTGGGGCCAACGTCCTGACTTTC
clone_size: many; d_call: TRBD1; j_call: TRBJ1-6; v_call: TRBV11-3; cdr3_aa: CASSLQGINSPLHF; cdr3_nt: TGTGCCAGCAGTCTACAGGGGATTAATTCACCCCTCCACTTT
clone_size: many; d_call: .; j_call: TRBJ2-1; v_call: TRBV2; cdr3_aa: CASTPGLTYNEQFF; cdr3_nt: TGTGCCAGCACCCCGGGTCTGACGTACAATGAGCAGTTCTTC
clone_size: many; d_call: TRBD1; j_call: TRBJ2-7; v_call: TRBV15; cdr3_aa: CATSRRTGGYEQYF; cdr3_nt: TGTGCCACCAGCAGACGGACAGGGGGCTACGAGCAGTACTTC
clone_size: many; d_call: TRBD2; j_call: TRBJ2-2; v_call: TRBV4-1; cdr3_aa: CASSQGRGDNTGELFF; cdr3_nt: TGCGCCAGCAGCCAAGGACGGGGGGACAACACCGGGGAGCTGTTTTTT
clone_size: many; d_call: .; j_call: TRBJ2-5; v_call: TRBV6-5; cdr3_aa: CASNKPNTGEGETQYF; cdr3_nt: TGTGCCAGCAACAAACCGAACACAGGGGAGGGAGAGACCCAGTACTTC
clone_size: many; d_call: TRBD2; j_call: TRBJ2-5; v_call: TRBV10-3; cdr3_aa: CAISWYQGGGQETQYF; cdr3_nt: TGTGCCATCAGTTGGTACCAAGGCGGGGGCCAAGAGACCCAGTACTTC
clone_size: .; d_call: TRBD2; j_call: TRBJ2-1; v_call: TRBV6-2/TRBV6-3; cdr3_aa: CASSYSGLAGVVYNEQFF; cdr3_nt: TGTGCCAGCAGTTACTCAGGTCTAGCGGGGGTCGTATACAATGAGCAGTTCTTC
clone_size: many; d_call: .; j_call: TRBJ1-5; v_call: TRBV15; cdr3_aa: CATSRDRVGQPQHF; cdr3_nt: TGTGCCACCAGCAGAGACAGGGTTGGACAGCCCCAGCATTTT
clone_size: many; d_call: .; j_call: TRBJ2-2; v_call: TRBV4-3; cdr3_aa: CASSSWGFELGELFF; cdr3_nt: TGCGCCAGCAGCTCGTGGGGGTTCGAACTCGGGGAGCTGTTTTTT
clone_size: many; d_call: .; j_call: TRBJ1-3; v_call: TRBV20-1; cdr3_aa: CSSLGWGNTIYF; cdr3_nt: TGCAGTTCGTTGGGATGGGGAAACACCATATATTTT
clone_size: .; d_call: .; j_call: TRBJ1-2; v_call: TRBV11-2; cdr3_aa: CASSFGGSTF; cdr3_nt: TGTGCCAGCAGCTTTGGGGGGTCCACCTTC
clone_size: .; d_call: .; j_call: TRBJ2-7; v_call: TRBV30; cdr3_aa: CAWSPGDISYEQYF; cdr3_nt: TGTGCCTGGAGTCCAGGGGACATCTCCTACGAGCAGTACTTC
clone_size: many; d_call: .; j_call: TRBJ1-1; v_call: TRBV10-1; cdr3_aa: CASSPQWDTEAFF; cdr3_nt: TGCGCCAGCAGTCCCCAGTGGGACACTGAAGCTTTCTTT
clone_size: many; d_call: .; j_call: TRBJ1-4; v_call: TRBV5-1; cdr3_aa: CASSQKDSFQSEKLFF; cdr3_nt: TGCGCCAGCAGCCAAAAGGATTCATTCCAGAGTGAAAAACTGTTTTTT
clone_size: many; d_call: .; j_call: TRBJ2-2; v_call: TRBV7-2; cdr3_aa: CASSETRELFF; cdr3_nt: TGTGCCAGCAGCGAGACGAGGGAGCTGTTTTTT
clone_size: few; d_call: .; j_call: TRBJ1-2; v_call: TRBV4-1; cdr3_aa: CASRRGPESYGYTF; cdr3_nt: TGCGCCAGCAGACGAGGTCCGGAGAGCTATGGCTACACCTTC
clone_size: few; d_call: .; j_call: TRBJ1-2; v_call: TRBV30; cdr3_aa: CAWGSHRRYGYTF; cdr3_nt: TGTGCCTGGGGGTCGCACAGACGCTATGGCTACACCTTC
clone_size: few; d_call: TRBD1; j_call: TRBJ2-7; v_call: TRBV6-6; cdr3_aa: CASSFRDSKYYEQYF; cdr3_nt: TGTGCCAGCAGTTTCCGGGACAGCAAGTACTACGAGCAGTACTTC
clone_size: many; d_call: .; j_call: TRBJ1-5; v_call: TRBV7-3; cdr3_aa: CASSLLAASSGQPQHF; cdr3_nt: TGTGCCAGCAGCTTATTGGCGGCTTCCAGTGGTCAGCCCCAGCATTTT
clone_size: many; d_call: .; j_call: TRBJ2-7; v_call: TRBV11-2; cdr3_aa: CASSLALRAPSYEQYF; cdr3_nt: TGTGCCAGCAGCTTAGCGCTGAGGGCGCCGTCCTACGAGCAGTACTTC
clone_size: many; d_call: .; j_call: TRBJ2-7; v_call: TRBV6-1; cdr3_aa: CASSASGSSYEQYF; cdr3_nt: TGTGCCAGCAGTGCTTCAGGGAGCTCCTACGAGCAGTACTTC
clone_size: medium-sized; d_call: .; j_call: TRBJ1-2; v_call: TRBV9; cdr3_aa: CASRSGGGYTF; cdr3_nt: TGTGCCAGCAGATCCGGGGGTGGCTACACCTTC
clone_size: many; d_call: TRBD1; j_call: TRBJ2-5; v_call: TRBV10-2; cdr3_aa: CASNGAGGGGTQYF; cdr3_nt: TGCGCCAGCAACGGGGCAGGGGGCGGTGGGACCCAGTACTTC
clone_size: few; d_call: .; j_call: TRBJ1-3; v_call: TRBV7-9; cdr3_aa: CASSLLVSGNTIYF; cdr3_nt: TGTGCCAGCAGCTTACTAGTATCTGGAAACACCATATATTTT
clone_size: many; d_call: TRBD1; j_call: TRBJ1-2; v_call: TRBV12-5; cdr3_aa: CASGPGQGANYGYTF; cdr3_nt: TGTGCTAGTGGTCCAGGACAGGGGGCCAACTATGGCTACACCTTC
clone_size: many; d_call: TRBD2; j_call: TRBJ2-7; v_call: TRBV6-1; cdr3_aa: CASRGLAGTLSYEQYF; cdr3_nt: TGTGCCAGCAGGGGACTAGCGGGGACTCTTTCCTACGAGCAGTACTTC
clone_size: .; d_call: .; j_call: TRBJ2-4; v_call: TRBV14; cdr3_aa: CASSQEGGVDIQYF; cdr3_nt: TGTGCCAGCAGCCAAGAAGGTGGAGTGGACATTCAGTACTTC
clone_size: many; d_call: .; j_call: TRBJ1-2; v_call: TRBV13; cdr3_aa: CASSLGRDYQIYGYTF; cdr3_nt: TGTGCCAGCAGCTTAGGGCGGGACTATCAAATCTATGGCTACACCTTC
clone_size: many; d_call: .; j_call: TRBJ1-2; v_call: TRBV7-9; cdr3_aa: CASSSAGRSYGYTF; cdr3_nt: TGTGCCAGCAGCTCGGCAGGGCGAAGCTATGGCTACACCTTC
clone_size: many; d_call: .; j_call: TRBJ2-7; v_call: TRBV6-1; cdr3_aa: CASSDRTVSYEQYF; cdr3_nt: TGTGCCAGCAGTGACCGGACAGTATCCTACGAGCAGTACTTC
clone_size: few; d_call: .; j_call: TRBJ2-1; v_call: TRBV10-3; cdr3_aa: CASRDNNEQFF; cdr3_nt: TGTGCCAGCAGGGACAACAATGAGCAGTTCTTC
clone_size: many; d_call: .; j_call: TRBJ1-5; v_call: TRBV10-3; cdr3_aa: CASYRVDNQPQHF; cdr3_nt: TGTGCCAGCTACAGGGTGGACAATCAGCCCCAGCATTTT
clone_size: many; d_call: .; j_call: TRBJ1-1; v_call: TRBV6-6; cdr3_aa: CASSYLGERAEAFF; cdr3_nt: TGTGCCAGCAGTTACTTAGGGGAACGGGCTGAAGCTTTCTTT
clone_size: .; d_call: .; j_call: TRBJ1-1; v_call: TRBV7-2; cdr3_aa: CASSFKTNTEAFF; cdr3_nt: TGTGCCAGCAGCTTTAAGACGAACACTGAAGCTTTCTTT
clone_size: many; d_call: .; j_call: TRBJ1-1; v_call: TRBV6-6; cdr3_aa: CASSYSAVTEAFF; cdr3_nt: TGTGCCAGCAGTTACTCGGCGGTAACTGAAGCTTTCTTT
clone_size: .; d_call: .; j_call: TRBJ1-2; v_call: TRBV29-1; cdr3_aa: CSVGVPTSYGYTF; cdr3_nt: TGCAGCGTTGGCGTTCCGACCAGCTATGGCTACACCTTC
clone_size: many; d_call: TRBD2; j_call: TRBJ2-1; v_call: TRBV3-1; cdr3_aa: CASSQGIAGVAYNEQFF; cdr3_nt: TGTGCCAGCAGCCAAGGTATAGCGGGGGTCGCCTACAATGAGCAGTTCTTC